This T cell receptor beta chain comes out of a study of blood T cells in healthy people across ages. General observations from the study: Older age coincided with a roughly linear decline in TCR beta diversity per million T cells. The study regarded diversity estimates from one million T cells as underestimates.

Deletions cut 5 bases from V and 0 bases from J, with 14 bases between. In germline, CDR1 is DFQATT, CDR2 SNEGSKA (reference sequence). CDR3 length: 15 residues. A word on this clonotype: Its matching antigen is unknown.

Alongside a J-beta primer mix, a sample-barcoded 5' primer served in a second PCR lasting 7 to 11 cycles. TCRdb passed the 5' RACE reads through MiXCR, listing each CDR3 protein once. The table records around 1.5 million distinct CDR3 sequences, around two fifths of them present only once. The clonotype was recovered from a woman aged 18-29 years in good health. The chain has TRBV20-1 and TRBJ2-1; a possible D gene is TRBD2 (6 bases). The sequenced sample was blood. DNA for the CDR3: TGCAGTGCTCGGAGGGTGGCAGGCTCCTACAATGAGCAGTTCTTC. This encodes CSARRVAGSYNEQFF.